Below, 21 T cell receptor beta chains from the same sample are listed, as sequenced in a study of T cells expressing NK-cell markers. Following a re-call of the 5' RACE reads, TCRdb has one entry per CDR3 protein and lacks DNA. The sample's table shows about 160,000 distinct CDR3 sequences. Material: blood T cells: a sorted CD56 or NKG2C T cell subset, CD4+ or CD8+ T cells, or bulk PBMC T cells (not recorded which). These receptors originate from a woman aged 18 to 75 in good health.

The chain is built from TRBV3-1 and TRBJ1-1. Germline V gene sequence: CDR1 LGHDT, CDR2 YNNKEL (reference sequence). CDR3 size: 14 residues. The CDR3 sequence is CASSTWTANTEAFF.

The chain is built from TRBV5-1 and TRBJ2-1. This CDR3 has 16 residues. CDR1 is SGHRS, CDR2 YFSETQ, per germline. The CDR3 here is CASSWSHLSESGEQFF.

The rearrangement links TRBV7-7 to TRBJ1-1. This CDR3 has 14 residues. CDR1 is SSHAT and CDR2 is FNYEAQ in the germline V gene (reference sequence). This CDR3 is CASSLYTGGTEAFF.

The chain combines TRBV6-5 with TRBJ2-7. There are 12 residues in the CDR3. Germline CDR1 and CDR2: MNHEY and SVGAGI. The CDR3 is CASTGSSYEQYF.

The CDR3 is CASSLGGRGPYNEQFF. The chain joins TRBV12-3 or TRBV12-4 to TRBJ2-1; TCRdb's D gene call, TRBD1, goes unchecked for lack of DNA. This CDR3 contains 16 residues.

The V call is TRBV27, the J call TRBJ1-5; TCRdb selects TRBD1, and the lack of DNA leaves this call unchecked. CDR3 size: 14 residues. Germline V lookup: CDR1 MNHEY, CDR2 SMNVEV (reference sequence). CDR3 in amino acids: CASRRTGDYQPQHF.

This chain uses TRBV20-1 with TRBJ1-5. Germline CDR1 and CDR2: DFQATT and SNEGSKA (reference sequence). This CDR3 contains 14 residues. Here the CDR3 reads CSASRGVRNQPQHF.

The chain uses TRBV7-9 and TRBJ2-7; the D gene TCRdb calls, TRBD1, cannot be checked with no DNA. This CDR3 is 15 amino acids long. The germline V gene has CDR1 SEHNR and CDR2 FQNEAQ (reference sequence). The CDR3 region is CASSLGQGLSYEQYF.

This CDR3 is CASSPGLGRDISYNEQFF. The chain joins TRBV7-6 to TRBJ2-1; TCRdb calls TRBD2, which cannot be checked without DNA. The CDR3 is 18 residues long. CDR1 is SGHVS, CDR2 FNYEAQ, per germline.

V is TRBV4-1 and J is TRBJ2-3; the TCRdb D gene call, TRBD1, has no DNA to confirm it. Germline CDR1 reads MGHRA; CDR2 reads YSYEKL. CDR3 size: 16 residues. CDR3 in amino acids: CASSQQGRVDTDTQYF.

The rearrangement links TRBV29-1 to TRBJ2-2; with no DNA, the TCRdb D assignment of TRBD2 cannot be verified. This CDR3 region has 16 residues. Looked up from germline, CDR1 is SQVTM and CDR2 is ANQGSEA. This chain's CDR3 is CSVEDRREGPVGELFF.

This chain joins TRBV7-9 and TRBJ2-3; TCRdb reports TRBD2, a call that lacks DNA to check it against. Looked up from germline, CDR1 is SEHNR and CDR2 is FQNEAQ (reference sequence). The length of the CDR3 is 15 residues. CDR3 region: CASSRLAGTTDTQYF. The whole variable domain, filled in from reference TRBV7-9 and TRBJ2-3, reads DTGVSQNPRHKITKRGQNVTFRCDPISEHNRLYWYRQTLGQGPEFLTYFQNEAQLEKSRLLSDRFSAERPKGSFSTLEIQRTEQGDSAMYLCASSRLAGTTDTQYFGPGTRLTVL.

The chain links TRBV12-3 or TRBV12-4 to TRBJ1-6. This CDR3 comprises 15 residues. CDR3: CASSLGSSYNSPLHF.

The genes are TRBV7-2 and TRBJ2-7; checking the TCRdb D call of TRBD1 is not possible without DNA. CDR1 is SGHTA, CDR2 FQGNSA, per germline. This CDR3 is built from 15 residues. The CDR3 loop is CASSPRRGAAYEQYF.

The chain is built from TRBV7-7 and TRBJ1-4. The CDR3 loop spans 17 amino acids. Germline V CDR1 and CDR2: SSHAT, FNYEAQ (reference sequence). This CDR3 is CASSPILGITTNEKLFF. Filled out from reference TRBV7-7 and TRBJ1-4, the complete variable domain reads GAGVSQSPRYKVTKRGQDVTLRCDPISSHATLYWYQQALGQGPEFLTYFNYEAQPDKSGLPSDRFSAERPEGSISTLTIQRTEQRDSAMYRCASSPILGITTNEKLFFGSGTQLSVL.

The chain employs TRBV6-1 and TRBJ2-5; TCRdb indicates TRBD1, and absent DNA this call remains unverified. Germline CDR1 reads MNHNS; CDR2 reads SASEGT. The CDR3 spans 14 residues. The CDR3 spells CATSPGQGAETQYF.

CDR3 protein: CASSQGHPNTEAFF. This chain uses TRBV5-1 with TRBJ1-1; TCRdb designates TRBD1, a call that cannot be tested without DNA. The CDR3 loop spans 14 amino acids. Per germline, CDR1 SGHRS and CDR2 YFSETQ.

The V call is TRBV9, the J call TRBJ2-7; TCRdb proposes TRBD2, but this gene call is untestable without DNA. This CDR3 comprises 14 residues. Looked up from germline, CDR1 is SGDLS and CDR2 is YYNGEE. CDR3 in amino acids: CASSRLAGGHEQYF.

The V gene is TRBV3-1, the J gene TRBJ2-2; TCRdb's assignment of TRBD1 cannot be checked, as there is no DNA. The CDR3 has 15 residues. Germline lookup yields CDR1 LGHDT and CDR2 YNNKEL (reference sequence). The chain's CDR3 is CASSPGTGFTGELFF. The entire variable domain, with the rest obtained from reference TRBV3-1 and TRBJ2-2, is as follows: DTAVSQTPKYLVTQMGNDKSIKCEQNLGHDTMYWYKQDSKKFLKIMFSYNNKELIINETVPNRFSPKSPDKAHLNLHINSLELGDSAVYFCASSPGTGFTGELFFGEGSRLTVL.

The CDR3 loop is CASSQVVGAGGSYNEQFF. The chain carries TRBV14 and TRBJ2-1; the TCRdb call, TRBD1, lacks DNA for checking. The CDR3 spans 18 residues. From germline, CDR1 is SGHDN and CDR2 FVKESK.

The chain has TRBV5-6 and TRBJ2-5; with no DNA, the TCRdb D assignment of TRBD1 cannot be verified. The CDR3 extends over 17 amino acids. CDR1 is SGHDT and CDR2 is YYEEEE in the germline V gene. This CDR3 is CASSLFGTGVVPETQYF. Using reference TRBV5-6 and TRBJ2-5 for the parts outside the CDR3, the full variable domain is DAGVTQSPTHLIKTRGQQVTLRCSPKSGHDTVSWYQQALGQGPQFIFQYYEEEERQRGNFPDRFSGHQFPNYSSELNVNALLLGDSALYLCASSLFGTGVVPETQYFGPGTRLLVL.